This passage covers 19 T cell receptor beta chains from one sample sequenced in a study of blood T cell repertoires in COVID-19. Data came from immunoSEQ multiplex PCR; TCRdb stores just in-frame clones and leaves some out. The table records 200,000 or so clones, roughly nine tenths of them present only once. The sample consisted of peripheral blood. All receptors derive from a man between 60 and 75 years old who had recovered from COVID-19.

This clone was seen a few times. The chain combines TRBV7-9 with TRBJ2-3; no clear D. Germline assignment: CDR1 SEHNR and CDR2 FQNEAQ (reference sequence). Trimming removed 3 bases from V and 1 base from J, with 5 bases in between. This CDR3 region has 13 residues. The CDR3 loop reads CASSFTGTDTQYF. The CDR3 nucleotides are TGTGCCAGCAGCTTCACGGGCACAGATACGCAGTATTTT.

The chain employs TRBV6-2 or TRBV6-3 and TRBJ2-2; 13 nucleotides line up with TRBD2. V shed 5 bases and J 6 bases; nucleotides not matched to a gene: 3. The germline CDR1 and CDR2 sequences are MNHEY and SVGEGT. CDR3 length equals 15 residues. The CDR3, as DNA: TGTGCCAGCAGTCGACTAGCGGGAGGCCCCGGGGAGCTGTTTTTT. Protein: CASSRLAGGPGELFF.

This CDR3 is CATSTERNTIYF. CDR3 in DNA: TGTGCCACCAGCACAGAACGGAACACCATATATTTT. This rearrangement joins TRBV15 to TRBJ1-3; D is undetermined. With 4 bases removed from V and 7 bases from J, the gap between germline ends came to 8 bases. Looked up from germline, CDR1 is LNHNV and CDR2 is YYDKDF (reference sequence). The CDR3 has 12 amino acids.

As concerns this clone: Mismatch with germline at one junction end may stem from a read error. This chain uses TRBV18 with TRBJ2-3, with TRBD1 matching over 8 bases. The CDR3 spans 14 residues. From germline, CDR1 is KGHSH and CDR2 LQKENI. This CDR3 reads CASSPQGVADTQYF. CDR3 sequence (DNA): TGTGCCAGCTCGCCACAGGGGGTAGCAGATACGCAGTATTTT.

V gene TRBV6-2 or TRBV6-3 combines with J gene TRBJ1-2; no clear D gene. Germline lookup yields CDR1 MNHEY and CDR2 SVGEGT. The CDR3 runs to 10 residues. Between the trimmed V and J ends, which lost 2 bases and 10 bases, there was a span of 5 bases. CDR3 coding DNA: TGTGCCAGCAGTTACAGAGCCTACACCTTC. It yields the protein CASSYRAYTF.

The gene calls are TRBV9 and TRBJ2-3; weak D call: TRBD2 (6 bases). V lost 5 bases to trimming and J lost 6 bases, with 22 bases between them. The CDR3 extends over 16 amino acids. The germline CDR1 and CDR2 sequences are SGDLS and YYNGEE. CDR3 coding DNA: TGTGCCAGCAGTCCGGGACCCTGGGACCGGGGGGATACGCAGTATTTT. It encodes CASSPGPWDRGDTQYF.

With respect to this clone: The same CDR3 also results from other DNA sequences found in this sample. The J gene is TRBJ2-3, the V gene TRBV11-1; TRBD2 aligns across 15 bases. Trimming cost V 5 bases and J 4 bases; bases outside gene matches: 4. CDR3 length: 16 amino acids. The germline V gene encodes CDR1 SGHAT and CDR2 FQDESV (reference sequence). The CDR3 DNA sequence: TGTGCCAGCAGCCGGACTAGCGGGGGGGTGGCAGATACGCAGTATTTT. This codes for CASSRTSGGVADTQYF.

The chain recombines TRBV7-9 with TRBJ1-4, with D possibly matching TRBD1 (5 bases). Germline lookup yields CDR1 SEHNR and CDR2 FQNEAQ (reference sequence). CDR3 length: 15 amino acids. Trimming took off 1 base at V and 5 bases at J, with 11 bases between the two ends. The chain's CDR3 is CASSLVGGDNEKLFF. Written as DNA, the CDR3 is TGTGCCAGCAGCTTAGTGGGAGGGGACAATGAAAAACTGTTTTTT. Looking up the rest from reference TRBV7-9 and TRBJ1-4 gives the full variable domain: DTGVSQNPRHKITKRGQNVTFRCDPISEHNRLYWYRQTLGQGPEFLTYFQNEAQLEKSRLLSDRFSAERPKGSFSTLEIQRTEQGDSAMYLCASSLVGGDNEKLFFGSGTQLSVL.

V usage is TRBV24-1 and J usage is TRBJ2-1, with TRBD2 matching 9 bases. V dropped 10 bases and J dropped 2; count of bases not matched to a gene: 29. The CDR3 covers 22 residues. Germline loops: CDR1 KGHDR, CDR2 SFDVKD. The CDR3 DNA reads TGTGCCACTCTCCTTATCCTGCGTCCCTGCGGGAGGGCCATGGTAACCTACAATGAGCAGTTCTTC. Translating gives CATLLILRPCGRAMVTYNEQFF.

This clone was seen just once. The rearrangement uses TRBV9 and TRBJ2-2; 11 nucleotides match TRBD1. The germline V gene encodes CDR1 SGDLS and CDR2 YYNGEE. The CDR3 covers 16 residues. The V segment lost 1 base and the J segment 4 bases; nucleotides outside the gene matches: 3. CDR3 region: CASSVRGTGGTGELFF. DNA for the CDR3: TGTGCCAGCAGCGTAAGGGGGACAGGGGGCACCGGGGAGCTGTTTTTT.

This clone was seen once. The chain is built from TRBV18 and TRBJ2-1; possibly TRBD1 for D (5 bases). Trimming removed 1 base from V and 8 bases from J, with 24 bases in between. CDR3 length: 18 residues. Germline CDR1 reads KGHSH; CDR2 reads LQKENI. The CDR3 DNA follows: TGTGCCAGCTCACCACAAATGAAATATGCAGGACACACGGATGAGCAGTTCTTC. This encodes CASSPQMKYAGHTDEQFF. The variable domain in full, completed from reference TRBV18 and TRBJ2-1, reads NAGVMQNPRHLVRRRGQEARLRCSPMKGHSHVYWYRQLPEEGLKFMVYLQKENIIDESGMPKERFSAEFPKEGPSILRIQQVVRGDSAAYFCASSPQMKYAGHTDEQFFGPGTRLTVL.

The chain carries TRBV12-5 and TRBJ1-2; D gene uncertain. Germline CDR1 is LGHNT and CDR2 is FRNRAP. V was cut by 1 base and J by 8 bases, with 8 bases left in between. The CDR3 sequence is 12 residues long. The CDR3 DNA reads as TGTGCTAGTGGTTTGGCGGGGATCGGCTACACCTTC. It specifies CASGLAGIGYTF.

This chain joins TRBV2 and TRBJ1-5; D might be TRBD1 (6 bases). V was cut by 6 bases and J by 7 bases, with 13 bases left in between. CDR3 length: 13 residues. CDR1 SNHLY and CDR2 FYNNEI come from the germline V gene. CDR3 in amino acids: CASRGYREQPQHF. Here the CDR3 DNA reads TGTGCCAGCAGAGGCTACAGGGAACAGCCCCAGCATTTT.

This clone showed up just a few times. V is TRBV19 and J is TRBJ1-5; D perhaps matches TRBD1 (5 bases). The CDR3 spans 18 residues. V shed 0 bases and J shed 0 bases, with 15 bases lying between them. Looked up from germline, CDR1 is LNHDA and CDR2 is SQIVND (reference sequence). CDR3 residues: CASSIDRGRGYSNQPQHF. The CDR3 nucleotides are TGTGCCAGTAGTATAGATCGGGGGAGAGGATATAGCAATCAGCCCCAGCATTTT.

In this sample, this clone turned up a few times. The chain combines TRBV7-2 with TRBJ1-2; TRBD1 aligns across 7 bases. The CDR3 runs to 14 residues. Germline V gene data show CDR1 as SGHTA and CDR2 as FQGNSA. V was clipped by 5 bases and J by 2 bases; unmatched bases: 5. The CDR3 here is CASSLQGGNYGYTF. The CDR3 DNA reads TGTGCCAGCAGCCTCCAGGGGGGCAACTATGGCTACACCTTC.

The V call is TRBV5-4, the J call TRBJ2-4; 9 bases match TRBD1. CDR3 length equals 15 residues. From germline, CDR1 is SGHNT and CDR2 YYREEE (reference sequence). Trimming removed 4 bases from V and 8 bases from J; junction bases left unmatched: 10. The CDR3 protein is CASSRGPGQGDIQYF. CDR3 DNA sequence: TGTGCCAGCAGCCGAGGCCCGGGACAGGGTGACATTCAGTACTTC.

The CDR3 bases are TGTGCCATCAGCCAACAGGCTAACGAGCAGTACTTC. Protein: CAISQQANEQYF. The J gene is TRBJ2-7, the V gene TRBV10-3; D possibly corresponds to TRBD1 (5 bases). Per germline, CDR1 ENHRY and CDR2 SYGVKD. CDR3 size: 12 residues. V dropped 6 bases and J dropped 5 bases, with 11 bases sitting between them.

V is TRBV28 and J is TRBJ1-1, with D uncertain. Per germline, CDR1 MDHEN and CDR2 SYDVKM. Trimming removed 5 bases at V and 11 bases at J, with 15 bases between. The CDR3 length is 12 residues. The CDR3 DNA sequence: TGTGCCAGCAGTCCGGTGTGGAGGGAGGCTTTCTTT. It codes for CASSPVWREAFF.

J is TRBJ1-5 and V is TRBV7-2, with 10 positions matching TRBD1. This CDR3 has 16 amino acids. The V gene end was trimmed by 2 bases and the J gene end by 2 bases; junction bases not matched to a gene: 3. In germline, CDR1 is SGHTA, CDR2 FQGNSA. This CDR3 reads CASSLSGTGGNQPQHF. In DNA form, the CDR3 reads TGTGCCAGCAGCTTATCCGGGACAGGGGGCAATCAGCCCCAGCATTTT.